The rows below give T cell receptor beta chains drawn from one sample of a study of molecular identifiers for immune sequencing clone quantification. One entry per CDR3 protein, called by TCRdb with MiXCR from the PCR reads. The sample has some 96,000 distinct CDR3 sequences, 24% seen once. The sequenced sample consisted of naive CD8+ T cells from blood, with Jurkat cell RNA spiked in. These receptors were obtained from a human donor in good health. Some libraries in this study had Jurkat cell RNA spiked in. Each CDR3 is given with its conserved first and last residue. Each record gives: CDR3 length, D gene, J gene, V gene, clone size, CDR3 DNA, CDR3 protein. A D gene is named only where the DNA matches it firmly. A row's size may be missing; if present it is once, few, many or a size class.

length: 17
D: TRBD1
J: TRBJ2-6
V: TRBV6-5
size: many
DNA: TGTGCCAGCAGTCCCGGGACAGGGTCCTCTGGGGCCAACGTCCTGACTTTC
CDR3: CASSPGTGSSGANVLTF

length: 17
D: TRBD2
J: TRBJ2-1
V: TRBV27
size: -
DNA: TGTGCCAGCAGTTCCCTACTAGCGGGAGGTAACTACAATGAGCAGTTCTTC
CDR3: CASSSLLAGGNYNEQFF

length: 15
D: TRBD1
J: TRBJ2-1
V: TRBV20-1
size: -
DNA: TGCAGTGCCAGGACAGGGCTTCGGATACCTAATGAGCAGTTCTTC
CDR3: CSARTGLRIPNEQFF

length: 15
D: -
J: TRBJ1-5
V: TRBV19
size: -
DNA: TGTGCCAGTAGTATAGTAGCGTATAGCAATCAGCCCCAGCATTTT
CDR3: CASSIVAYSNQPQHF

length: 13
D: TRBD1
J: TRBJ1-2
V: TRBV30
size: few
DNA: TGTGCCTGGACGGAGGACAGGGACTTTGACTACACCTTC
CDR3: CAWTEDRDFDYTF

length: 17
D: -
J: TRBJ2-1
V: TRBV24-1
size: many
DNA: TGTGCCACCAGTGATTCCGACGGGCTAAGCTCCTACAATGAGCAGTTCTTC
CDR3: CATSDSDGLSSYNEQFF

length: 14
D: -
J: TRBJ1-5
V: TRBV19
size: -
DNA: TGTGCCAGTAGTATCCGAGGGTCTTATCAGCCCCAGCATTTT
CDR3: CASSIRGSYQPQHF

length: 19
D: TRBD2
J: TRBJ2-2
V: TRBV30
size: many
DNA: TGTGCCTGGAGTGAAGTCCTAGCGGGAGTTATAAATTTCACCGGGGAGCTGTTTTTT
CDR3: CAWSEVLAGVINFTGELFF

length: 16
D: TRBD2
J: TRBJ2-3
V: TRBV13
size: many
DNA: TGTGCCAGCAGCTTAAGTAGCGGGGCGTATACAGATACGCAGTATTTT
CDR3: CASSLSSGAYTDTQYF

length: 15
D: TRBD2
J: TRBJ2-7
V: TRBV20-1
size: few
DNA: TGCAGTGCTGGTCAAACACTAGCGGGAGGGGAGGAGCAGTACTTC
CDR3: CSAGQTLAGGEEQYF

length: 14
D: TRBD1
J: TRBJ2-3
V: TRBV20-1
size: many
DNA: TGCAGTGCTGGACAAGGGACAGGACGTGGCACGCAGTATTTT
CDR3: CSAGQGTGRGTQYF

length: 16
D: -
J: TRBJ1-3
V: TRBV13
size: -
DNA: TGTGCCAGCAGCTTGGGGCAGAGCTACTCTGGAAACACCATATATTTT
CDR3: CASSLGQSYSGNTIYF

length: 14
D: -
J: TRBJ2-7
V: TRBV6-1
size: many
DNA: TGTGCCAGCAGGACAGCTCCTACCGAAGACGAGCAGTACTTC
CDR3: CASRTAPTEDEQYF

length: 13
D: -
J: TRBJ1-5
V: TRBV19
size: -
DNA: TGTGCCACTCAAGGGCAGGGCCATCAGCCCCCGCATTTT
CDR3: CATQGQGHQPPHF

length: 15
D: TRBD2
J: TRBJ2-1
V: TRBV4-3
size: -
DNA: TGCGCCAGCAGCCAAGGGGCTAGCGGGGGTAATGAGCAGTTCTTC
CDR3: CASSQGASGGNEQFF

length: 15
D: TRBD2
J: TRBJ2-1
V: TRBV6-5
size: few
DNA: TGTGCCAGCAGCCCCCCTAGCGGAGGATACAATGAGCAGTTCTTC
CDR3: CASSPPSGGYNEQFF

length: 15
D: TRBD2
J: TRBJ2-7
V: TRBV6-2/TRBV6-3
size: few
DNA: TGTGCCAGCAGTGAAACCGGGACGGGGGGCTACGAGCAGTACTTC
CDR3: CASSETGTGGYEQYF

length: 13
D: -
J: TRBJ2-5
V: TRBV4-1
size: many
DNA: TGCGCCAGCAGCCAAGATCCTCGAGAGACCCAGTACTTC
CDR3: CASSQDPRETQYF

length: 16
D: -
J: TRBJ2-7
V: TRBV4-1
size: few
DNA: TGCGCCAGCAGCCTACGGAGGGGCCCAAGCTCCTACGAGCAGTACTTC
CDR3: CASSLRRGPSSYEQYF

length: 24
D: -
J: TRBJ2-5
V: TRBV12-5
size: -
DNA: TGTGCTAGTGGTATTAGGAAACAGGGACTGGCGGGACTCCTTCAGACCGTGCACCAAGAGACCCAGTACTTC
CDR3: CASGIRKQGLAGLLQTVHQETQYF

length: 14
D: TRBD2
J: TRBJ2-5
V: TRBV7-3
size: many
DNA: TGTGCCAGCAGCCCTAGCGGGAGAGGGGAGACCCAGTACTTC
CDR3: CASSPSGRGETQYF

length: 14
D: -
J: TRBJ2-3
V: TRBV4-3
size: many
DNA: TGCGCCAGCAGCCAAGATTGGGGCCCAGATACGCAGTATTTT
CDR3: CASSQDWGPDTQYF

length: 13
D: TRBD2
J: TRBJ2-7
V: TRBV4-2
size: few
DNA: TGTGCCAGCAGCGTGAGCGGGAGTAACGAGCAGTACTTC
CDR3: CASSVSGSNEQYF

length: 11
D: -
J: TRBJ1-1
V: TRBV15
size: few
DNA: TGTGCCACCCTCGGGGTTGGTGAAGCTTTCTTT
CDR3: CATLGVGEAFF

length: 17
D: TRBD2
J: TRBJ2-3
V: TRBV7-6
size: many
DNA: TGTGCCAGCAGCTCTACCTTCGGACTAGCGGGGGCAGATACGCAGTATTTT
CDR3: CASSSTFGLAGADTQYF

length: 15
D: TRBD2
J: TRBJ2-5
V: TRBV5-4
size: many
DNA: TGTGCCAGCAGCTTACTAGCGGGGGACGTGGAGACCCAGTACTTC
CDR3: CASSLLAGDVETQYF